The 24 T cell receptor beta chains below were found in one sample sequenced in a study of blood T cell repertoires in COVID-19. Measured with immunoSEQ multiplex PCR; TCRdb has only the in-frame clones, and not every one. The table lists nearly 400,000 clones, over 85% of them singletons. Sequencing was performed on PBMCs or T cells enriched from blood (not recorded which). The receptors were sampled from a woman aged 25 to 45 who had recovered from COVID-19.

This clone was seen once. Here the CDR3 DNA reads TGTGCCAGCAGCGTAGGGACAGAGAACACTGAAGCTTTCTTT. This sequence encodes CASSVGTENTEAFF. J is TRBJ1-1 and V is TRBV9, with a possible D match to TRBD1 (6 bases). From germline, CDR1 is SGDLS and CDR2 YYNGEE. The ends were cut back, 0 bases at V and 1 base at J, with 7 bases in the middle. The CDR3 extends over 14 amino acids.

This chain uses TRBV10-3 with TRBJ1-1; TRBD1 matches 8 bases. The ends lost 0 bases at V and 3 bases at J; junction bases unmatched: 6. Germline CDR1 ENHRY, CDR2 SYGVKD. The CDR3 runs 16 residues. CDR3 DNA: TGTGCCATCAGTGAGTCTGCGGACAGGGCGGACACTGAAGCTTTCTTT. This sequence encodes CAISESADRADTEAFF.

The V gene is TRBV7-9, the J gene TRBJ1-1; the match to TRBD1 covers 8 bases. The CDR3 consists of 14 residues. Germline assignment: CDR1 SEHNR and CDR2 FQNEAQ (reference sequence). After removal of 5 bases from V and 5 bases from J, the junction contained 7 bases not matched to a gene. CDR3 loop: CASSKRQGITEAFF. The CDR3 nucleotides read TGTGCCAGCAGCAAAAGACAGGGGATAACTGAAGCTTTCTTT.

The V and J genes are TRBV4-1 and TRBJ1-3, with TRBD1 as a possible D gene (5 bases). Germline-derived CDR1 and CDR2 are MGHRA and YSYEKL. There are 14 residues in the CDR3. V lost 0 bases and J 8 bases, leaving 11 bases between the germline ends. The CDR3 protein is CASSQDWGRDTIYF. CDR3 nucleotides: TGCGCCAGCAGCCAAGATTGGGGGAGGGACACCATATATTTT.

A few counts support this clone. The chain employs TRBV7-2 and TRBJ1-6; maybe TRBD1 (5 bases). Trimming removed 10 bases from V and 0 bases from J, with 13 bases in between. Germline CDR1 SGHTA, CDR2 FQGNSA. This CDR3 has 15 amino acids. CDR3 bases: TGTGCCACCCCAGGGTCGAGCTCCTATAATTCACCCCTCCACTTT. It is translated as CATPGSSSYNSPLHF.

The V and J genes are TRBV4-3 and TRBJ1-2; 8 bases match TRBD1. J gave up 4 bases and V 0 bases, and 4 bases lay outside the gene matches. Germline V CDR1 and CDR2: LGHNA, YSLEER. The CDR3 spans 15 residues. CDR3 loop: CASSQDVTGAYGYTF. The CDR3 coding sequence is TGCGCCAGCAGCCAAGATGTGACAGGGGCCTATGGCTACACCTTC.

V is TRBV7-9 and J is TRBJ2-2; 9 nucleotides align to TRBD2. Germline assignment: CDR1 SEHNR and CDR2 FQNEAQ (reference sequence). The CDR3 totals 15 residues. Trimming cost V 3 bases and J 4 bases; bases outside gene matches: 3. The CDR3 region is CASSFGLASTGELFF. The DNA of the CDR3 is TGTGCCAGCAGCTTCGGACTAGCGAGCACCGGGGAGCTGTTTTTT. Complete variable domain (other parts from reference TRBV7-9 and TRBJ2-2): DTGVSQNPRHKITKRGQNVTFRCDPISEHNRLYWYRQTLGQGPEFLTYFQNEAQLEKSRLLSDRFSAERPKGSFSTLEIQRTEQGDSAMYLCASSFGLASTGELFFGEGSRLTVL.

In this sample, this clone turned up a few times. J is TRBJ1-6 and V is TRBV15, with D possibly matching TRBD1 (5 bases). The V and J ends lost 5 bases and 10 bases respectively, with 12 bases between them. The CDR3 is made up of 13 amino acids. Germline CDR1 is LNHNV and CDR2 is YYDKDF (reference sequence). DNA for the CDR3: TGTGCCACCAGCGGCGACAGAATATCACCCCTCCACTTT. Translated, it gives CATSGDRISPLHF. Drawing the rest from reference TRBV15 and TRBJ1-6, the complete variable domain is DAMVIQNPRYQVTQFGKPVTLSCSQTLNHNVMYWYQQKSSQAPKLLFHYYDKDFNNEADTPDNFQSRRPNTSFCFLDIRSPGLGDTAMYLCATSGDRISPLHFGNGTRLTVT.

J is TRBJ2-7 and V is TRBV30, with TRBD2 identical over 7 bases. The length of the CDR3 is 17 residues. V shed 2 bases, J shed 1 base, and the junction held 14 bases outside the gene matches. CDR1 and CDR2 from the germline V gene are GTSNPN and SVGIG (reference sequence). The CDR3 spells CAWSLTSPLGISYEQYF. For the CDR3, the DNA is TGTGCCTGGAGTCTGACTAGCCCGCTAGGGATATCCTACGAGCAGTACTTC.

This chain links TRBV10-3 with TRBJ2-5, with 7 bases lining up with TRBD2. CDR1 ENHRY and CDR2 SYGVKD come from the germline V gene. Unmatched junction bases numbered 6, after V lost 8 bases and J lost 3 bases. This CDR3 comprises 13 residues. The CDR3 reads CAIQPGGEETQYF. CDR3 DNA: TGTGCCATCCAACCGGGGGGTGAAGAGACCCAGTACTTC.

The V gene is TRBV25-1, the J gene TRBJ2-7; 7 bases agree with TRBD1. Germline V gene sequence: CDR1 MGHDK, CDR2 SYGVNS. The CDR3 extends over 12 amino acids. V trimming: 5 bases; J trimming: 7 bases; junction bases outside the gene matches: 5. The CDR3 DNA is TGTGCCAGCAGTAGGGACAGTTATGAGCAGTACTTC. This codes for CASSRDSYEQYF.

This rearrangement joins TRBV10-3 to TRBJ1-6; the match to TRBD1 covers 7 bases. Germline V CDR1 and CDR2: ENHRY, SYGVKD. V shed 9 bases and J 7 bases; nucleotides not matched to a gene: 3. The CDR3 is 12 amino acids. The CDR3 protein is CAIQGPNSPLHF. CDR3 DNA sequence: TGTGCCATACAGGGGCCAAATTCACCCCTCCACTTT.

V is TRBV7-9 and J is TRBJ2-7, with TRBD2 matching over 12 bases. The germline V gene encodes CDR1 SEHNR and CDR2 FQNEAQ (reference sequence). This CDR3 spans 14 amino acids. Germline trimming cut 5 bases from V and 1 base from J; bases unmatched to any gene: 0. As DNA, the CDR3 is TGTGCCAGCAGCACTAGCGGGGGGTCCTACGAGCAGTACTTC. Translating it yields CASSTSGGSYEQYF.

The sample holds one count of this clone. J is TRBJ1-5 and V is TRBV10-3, with D maybe TRBD1 (6 bases). CDR1 and CDR2 from the germline V gene are ENHRY and SYGVKD. Trimming shortened V by 6 bases and J by 3 bases, and 12 bases separated the two germline ends. The CDR3 is made up of 14 amino acids. The CDR3 is CAISQGQYNQPQHF. In DNA form, the CDR3 reads TGTGCCATCAGCCAAGGACAGTACAATCAGCCCCAGCATTTT.

Here the CDR3 reads CASSSLPSGANVLTF. CDR3 nucleotides: TGTGCCAGCAGCTCACTCCCGTCTGGGGCCAACGTCCTGACTTTC. The chain links TRBV7-9 to TRBJ2-6; no firm D call. This CDR3 is built from 15 residues. Germline V gene data show CDR1 as SEHNR and CDR2 as FQNEAQ (reference sequence). The germline V and J ends were trimmed by 4 bases and 1 base, with 8 bases remaining between them.

This chain joins TRBV12-3 or TRBV12-4 and TRBJ2-2; D call uncertain. This CDR3 contains 12 residues. Trimming took 3 bases from V and 4 from J, leaving 3 bases between them. This chain's CDR3 is CASSFRTGELFF. The DNA of the CDR3 is TGTGCCAGCAGTTTTCGCACCGGGGAGCTGTTTTTT.

This clone was seen once. Its ends do not fully match the called genes, so a read error is possible. V and J are TRBV12-3 or TRBV12-4 and TRBJ1-2; D perhaps matches TRBD1 (5 bases). CDR3 size: 13 residues. The CDR3 nucleotides read TGTGCCAGCAGCCCTCGGTGGGCAGGGAAAGCCAACTTC. Translating it yields CASSPRWAGKANF.

V and J are TRBV18 and TRBJ1-4; D remains unclear. CDR3 length: 13 amino acids. Looked up from germline, CDR1 is KGHSH and CDR2 is LQKENI. V was cut by 4 bases and J by 5 bases, with 8 bases left in between. The CDR3 nucleotides read TGTGCCAGCTCACGGGCTTACAATGAAAAACTGTTTTTT. It specifies CASSRAYNEKLFF.

This sequence joins TRBV30 and TRBJ1-6; 9 bases fit TRBD1. The germline V gene encodes CDR1 GTSNPN and CDR2 SVGIG (reference sequence). The V gene end was trimmed by 2 bases and the J gene end by 9 bases; junction bases not matched to a gene: 5. The CDR3 loop spans 14 amino acids. The CDR3 DNA is TGTGCCTGGAGTTTAGGACAGGGGAGTTCACCCCTCCACTTT. Amino acids: CAWSLGQGSSPLHF.

The V call is TRBV4-1, the J call TRBJ1-5, with no clear D. Germline assignment: CDR1 MGHRA and CDR2 YSYEKL. The CDR3 consists of 12 residues. V lost 1 base to trimming and J lost 6 bases, with 4 bases between them. CDR3 residues: CASSQGSQPQHF. The CDR3 DNA reads as TGCGCCAGCAGCCAAGGCAGTCAGCCCCAGCATTTT.

A note on this clone: One end of the junction varies from germline; a read error may be responsible. The V gene is TRBV2, the J gene TRBJ2-5; TRBD2 aligns across 7 bases. The CDR3 loop spans 16 amino acids. Germline-derived CDR1 and CDR2 are SNHLY and FYNNEI. CDR3 coding DNA: TGTGCCAGCAGTCAAGCAGCGGGGCTCCTCCAAGAGACCCAGTACTTC. Residues: CASSQAAGLLQETQYF.

Concerning this clone itself: A junction boundary mismatches the germline segment, possibly from a read error. This rearrangement joins TRBV4-1 to TRBJ1-4; TRBD1 might be the D (6 bases). Germline lookup yields CDR1 MGHRA and CDR2 YSYEKL. The CDR3 is 12 amino acids. The CDR3 sequence is CASSQGTVPLTF. DNA for the CDR3: TGCGCCAGCAGCCAAGGGACAGTTCCCCTGACTTTT.

The rearrangement joins TRBV28 to TRBJ1-5, with TRBD1 matching over 9 bases. CDR1 and CDR2 from the germline V gene are MDHEN and SYDVKM. The CDR3 is made up of 14 amino acids. The trim removed 4 bases at V and 7 bases at J, leaving 5 bases unmatched. The DNA of the CDR3 is TGTGCCAGCAGTTCTACAGGGGGCAGGCAGCCCCAGCATTTT. Its translation is CASSSTGGRQPQHF.

The chain recombines TRBV5-1 with TRBJ2-7; no reliable D call. This CDR3 is built from 14 residues. Germline values: CDR1 SGHRS, CDR2 YFSETQ. V lost 1 base and J lost 0, with 8 bases in between. In DNA form, the CDR3 reads TGCGCCAGCAGCTTGCGAGATAGCTCCTACGAGCAGTACTTC. It specifies CASSLRDSSYEQYF.